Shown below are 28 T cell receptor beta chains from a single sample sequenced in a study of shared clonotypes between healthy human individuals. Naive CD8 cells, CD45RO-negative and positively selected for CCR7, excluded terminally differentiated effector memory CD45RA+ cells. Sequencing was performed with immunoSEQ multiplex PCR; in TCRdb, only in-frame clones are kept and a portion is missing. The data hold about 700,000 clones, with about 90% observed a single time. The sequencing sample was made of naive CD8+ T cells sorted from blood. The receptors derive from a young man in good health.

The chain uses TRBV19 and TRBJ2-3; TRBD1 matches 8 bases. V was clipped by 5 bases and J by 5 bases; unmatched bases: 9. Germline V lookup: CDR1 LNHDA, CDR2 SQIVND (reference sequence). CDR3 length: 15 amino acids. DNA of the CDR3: TGTGCCAGTAGTGGAACAGGGGGTAGGATAGATACGCAGTATTTT. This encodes CASSGTGGRIDTQYF.

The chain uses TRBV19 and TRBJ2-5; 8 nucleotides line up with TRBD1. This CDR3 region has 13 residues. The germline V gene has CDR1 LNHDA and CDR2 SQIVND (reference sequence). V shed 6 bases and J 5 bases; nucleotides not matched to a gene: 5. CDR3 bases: TGTGCCAGTAGCGGGACAGGTTGGGAGACCCAGTACTTC. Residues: CASSGTGWETQYF.

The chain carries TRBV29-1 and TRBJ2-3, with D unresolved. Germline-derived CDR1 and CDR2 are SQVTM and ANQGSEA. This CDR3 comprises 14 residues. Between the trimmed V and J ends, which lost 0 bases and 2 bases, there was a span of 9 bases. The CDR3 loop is CSVEEVRFTDTQYF. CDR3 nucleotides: TGCAGCGTTGAAGAGGTGCGGTTCACAGATACGCAGTATTTT.

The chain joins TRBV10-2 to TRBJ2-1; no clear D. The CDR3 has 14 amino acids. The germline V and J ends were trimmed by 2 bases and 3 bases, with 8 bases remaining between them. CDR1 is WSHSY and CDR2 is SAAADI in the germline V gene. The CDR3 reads CASSEDVGYNEQFF. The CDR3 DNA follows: TGCGCCAGCAGTGAGGACGTGGGCTACAATGAGCAGTTCTTC.

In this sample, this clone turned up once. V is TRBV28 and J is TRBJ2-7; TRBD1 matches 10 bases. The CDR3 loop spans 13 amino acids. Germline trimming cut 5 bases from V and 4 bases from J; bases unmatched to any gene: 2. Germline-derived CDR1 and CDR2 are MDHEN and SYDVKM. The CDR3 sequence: CASSRTGGYEQYF. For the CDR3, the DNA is TGTGCCAGCAGTCGGACAGGGGGGTACGAGCAGTACTTC. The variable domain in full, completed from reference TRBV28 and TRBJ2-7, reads DVKVTQSSRYLVKRTGEKVFLECVQDMDHENMFWYRQDPGLGLRLIYFSYDVKMKEKGDIPEGYSVSREKKERFSLILESASTNQTSMYLCASSRTGGYEQYFGPGTRLTVT.

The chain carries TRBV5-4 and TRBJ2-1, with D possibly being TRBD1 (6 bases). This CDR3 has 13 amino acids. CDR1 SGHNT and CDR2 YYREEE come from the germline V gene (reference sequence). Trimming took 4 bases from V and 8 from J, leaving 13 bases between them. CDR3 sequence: CASSKNRDDEQFF. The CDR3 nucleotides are TGTGCCAGCAGCAAGAACAGGGACGATGAGCAGTTCTTC.

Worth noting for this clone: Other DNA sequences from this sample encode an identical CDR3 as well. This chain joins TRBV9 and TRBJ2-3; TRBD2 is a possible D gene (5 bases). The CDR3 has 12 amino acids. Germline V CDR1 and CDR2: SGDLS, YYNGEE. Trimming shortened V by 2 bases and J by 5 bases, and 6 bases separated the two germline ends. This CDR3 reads CASSVGEDTQYF. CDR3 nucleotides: TGTGCCAGCAGCGTCGGGGAAGATACGCAGTATTTT.

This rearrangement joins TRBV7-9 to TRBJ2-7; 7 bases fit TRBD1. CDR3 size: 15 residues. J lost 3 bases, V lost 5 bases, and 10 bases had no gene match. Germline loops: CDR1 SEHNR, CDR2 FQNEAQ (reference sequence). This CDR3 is CASSPQGQIYYEQYF. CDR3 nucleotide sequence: TGTGCCAGCAGCCCGCAGGGACAGATCTACTACGAGCAGTACTTC.

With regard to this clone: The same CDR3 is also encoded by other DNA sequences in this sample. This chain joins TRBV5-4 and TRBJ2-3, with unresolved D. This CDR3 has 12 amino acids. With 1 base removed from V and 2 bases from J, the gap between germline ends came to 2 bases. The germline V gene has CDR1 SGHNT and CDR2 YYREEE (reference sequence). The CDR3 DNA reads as TGTGCCAGCAGCTTGACCACAGATACGCAGTATTTT. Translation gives CASSLTTDTQYF. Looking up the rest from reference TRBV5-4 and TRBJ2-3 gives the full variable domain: ETGVTQSPTHLIKTRGQQVTLRCSSQSGHNTVSWYQQALGQGPQFIFQYYREEENGRGNFPPRFSGLQFPNYSSELNVNALELDDSALYLCASSLTTDTQYFGPGTRLTVL.

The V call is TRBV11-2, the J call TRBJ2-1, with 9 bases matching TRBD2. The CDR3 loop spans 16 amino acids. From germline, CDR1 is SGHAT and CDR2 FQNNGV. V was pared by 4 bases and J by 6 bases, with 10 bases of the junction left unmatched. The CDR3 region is CASSSLAGAPSNEQFF. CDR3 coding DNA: TGTGCCAGCAGCTCATTAGCGGGAGCTCCGAGCAATGAGCAGTTCTTC.

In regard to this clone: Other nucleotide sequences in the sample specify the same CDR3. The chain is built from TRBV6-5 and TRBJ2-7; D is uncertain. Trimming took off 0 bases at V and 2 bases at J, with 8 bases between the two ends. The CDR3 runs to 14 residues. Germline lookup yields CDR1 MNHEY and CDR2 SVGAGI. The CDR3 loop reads CASSYSSTAYEQYF. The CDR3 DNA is TGTGCCAGCAGTTACTCCTCCACAGCCTACGAGCAGTACTTC.

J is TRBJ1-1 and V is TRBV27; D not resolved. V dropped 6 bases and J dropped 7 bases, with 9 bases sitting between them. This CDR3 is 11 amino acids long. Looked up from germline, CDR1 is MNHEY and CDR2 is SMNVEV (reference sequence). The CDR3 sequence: CASRGSLEAFF. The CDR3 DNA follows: TGTGCCAGCAGGGGGAGCCTTGAAGCTTTCTTT.

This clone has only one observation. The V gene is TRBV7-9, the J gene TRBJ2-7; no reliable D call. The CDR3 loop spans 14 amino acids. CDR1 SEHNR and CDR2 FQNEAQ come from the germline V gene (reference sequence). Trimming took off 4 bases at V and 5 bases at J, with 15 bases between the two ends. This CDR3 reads CASSSPRVPDEQYF. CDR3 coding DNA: TGTGCCAGCAGCTCACCTCGGGTACCCGACGAGCAGTACTTC. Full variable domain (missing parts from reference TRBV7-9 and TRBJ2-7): DTGVSQNPRHKITKRGQNVTFRCDPISEHNRLYWYRQTLGQGPEFLTYFQNEAQLEKSRLLSDRFSAERPKGSFSTLEIQRTEQGDSAMYLCASSSPRVPDEQYFGPGTRLTVT.

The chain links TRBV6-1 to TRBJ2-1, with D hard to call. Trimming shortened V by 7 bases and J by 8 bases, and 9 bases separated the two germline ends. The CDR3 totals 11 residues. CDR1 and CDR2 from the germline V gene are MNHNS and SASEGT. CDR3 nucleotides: TGTGCCAGCACCAATTATTATGAGCAGTTCTTC. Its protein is CASTNYYEQFF.

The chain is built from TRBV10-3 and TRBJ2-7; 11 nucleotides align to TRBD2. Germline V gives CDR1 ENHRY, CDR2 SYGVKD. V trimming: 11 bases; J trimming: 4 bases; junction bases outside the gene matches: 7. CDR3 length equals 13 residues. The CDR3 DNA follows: TGTGCCTCCGGGACTAGCGGACATTACGAGCAGTACTTC. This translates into CASGTSGHYEQYF.

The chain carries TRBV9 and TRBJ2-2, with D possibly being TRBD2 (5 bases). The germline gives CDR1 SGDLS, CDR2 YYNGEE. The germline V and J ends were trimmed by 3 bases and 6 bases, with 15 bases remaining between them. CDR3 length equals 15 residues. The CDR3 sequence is CASSEEDLWAGELFF. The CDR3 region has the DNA TGTGCCAGCAGCGAGGAGGACTTATGGGCCGGGGAGCTGTTTTTT. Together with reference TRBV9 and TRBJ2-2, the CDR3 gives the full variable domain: DSGVTQTPKHLITATGQRVTLRCSPRSGDLSVYWYQQSLDQGLQFLIQYYNGEERAKGNILERFSAQQFPDLHSELNLSSLELGDSALYFCASSEEDLWAGELFFGEGSRLTVL.

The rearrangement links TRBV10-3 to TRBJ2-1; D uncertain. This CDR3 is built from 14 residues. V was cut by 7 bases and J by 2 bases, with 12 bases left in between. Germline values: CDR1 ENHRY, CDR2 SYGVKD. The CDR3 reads CAINKDGPYNEQFF. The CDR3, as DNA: TGTGCCATCAATAAGGACGGCCCCTACAATGAGCAGTTCTTC.

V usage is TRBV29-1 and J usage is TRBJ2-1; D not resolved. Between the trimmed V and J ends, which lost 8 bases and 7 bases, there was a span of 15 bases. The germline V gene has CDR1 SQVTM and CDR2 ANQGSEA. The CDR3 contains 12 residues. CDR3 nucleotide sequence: TGCAGCTTTCGGACGGTAAAGAATGAGCAGTTCTTC. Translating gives CSFRTVKNEQFF.

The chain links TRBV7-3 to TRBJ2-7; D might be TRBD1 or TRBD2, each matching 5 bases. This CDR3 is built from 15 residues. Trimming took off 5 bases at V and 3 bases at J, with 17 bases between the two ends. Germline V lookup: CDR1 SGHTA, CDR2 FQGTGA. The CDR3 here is CASSGRERDHYEQYF. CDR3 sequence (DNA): TGTGCCAGCAGCGGCAGGGAGAGAGACCACTACGAGCAGTACTTC.

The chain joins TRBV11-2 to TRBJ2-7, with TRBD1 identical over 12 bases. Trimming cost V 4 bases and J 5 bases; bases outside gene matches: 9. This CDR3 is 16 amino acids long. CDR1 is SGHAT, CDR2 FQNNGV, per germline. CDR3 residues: CASSSLKGQGANEQYF. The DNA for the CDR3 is TGTGCCAGCAGCTCATTAAAGGGACAGGGGGCCAACGAGCAGTACTTC.

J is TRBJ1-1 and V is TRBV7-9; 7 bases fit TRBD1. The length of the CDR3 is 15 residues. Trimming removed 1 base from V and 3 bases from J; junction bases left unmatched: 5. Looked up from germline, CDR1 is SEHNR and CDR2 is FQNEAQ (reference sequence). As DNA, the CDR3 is TGTGCCAGCAGCTTAGAGACAGGGTTGGACACTGAAGCTTTCTTT. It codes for CASSLETGLDTEAFF.

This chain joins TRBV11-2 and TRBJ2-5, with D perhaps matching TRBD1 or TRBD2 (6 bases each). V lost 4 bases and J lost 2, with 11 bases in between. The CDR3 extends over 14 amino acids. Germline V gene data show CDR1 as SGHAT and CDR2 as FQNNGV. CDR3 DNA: TGTGCCAGCAGCTCCCCGGGGGCACAAGAGACCCAGTACTTC. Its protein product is CASSSPGAQETQYF.

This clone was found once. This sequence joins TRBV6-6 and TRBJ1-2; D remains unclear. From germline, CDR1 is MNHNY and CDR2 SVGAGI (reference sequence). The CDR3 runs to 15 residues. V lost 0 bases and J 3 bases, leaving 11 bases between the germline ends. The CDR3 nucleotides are TGTGCCAGCAGTTACTCGAATGAGGCCGACTATGGCTACACCTTC. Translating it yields CASSYSNEADYGYTF.

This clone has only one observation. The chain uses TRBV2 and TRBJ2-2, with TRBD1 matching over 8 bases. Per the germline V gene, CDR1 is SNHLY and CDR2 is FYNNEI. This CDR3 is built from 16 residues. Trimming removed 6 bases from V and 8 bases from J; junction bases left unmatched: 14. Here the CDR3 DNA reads TGTGCCAGCAGCCCAGGTCGGACAGGGAGCGCGGGGGAGCTGTTTTTT. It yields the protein CASSPGRTGSAGELFF.

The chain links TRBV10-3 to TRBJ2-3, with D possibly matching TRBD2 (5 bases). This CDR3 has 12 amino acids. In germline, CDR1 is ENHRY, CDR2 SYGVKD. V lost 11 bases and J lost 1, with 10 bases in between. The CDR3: CALGIGTDTQYF. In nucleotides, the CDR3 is TGTGCCCTCGGGATAGGCACAGATACGCAGTATTTT.

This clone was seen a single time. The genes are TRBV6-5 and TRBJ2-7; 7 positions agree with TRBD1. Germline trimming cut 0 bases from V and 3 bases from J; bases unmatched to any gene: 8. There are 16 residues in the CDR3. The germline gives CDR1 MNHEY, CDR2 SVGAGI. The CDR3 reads CASSYSFDRDNYEQYF. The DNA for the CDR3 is TGTGCCAGCAGTTACTCCTTCGACAGGGACAACTACGAGCAGTACTTC.

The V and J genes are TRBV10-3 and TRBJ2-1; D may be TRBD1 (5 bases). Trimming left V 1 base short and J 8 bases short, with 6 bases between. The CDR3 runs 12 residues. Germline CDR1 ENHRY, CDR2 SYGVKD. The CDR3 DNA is TGTGCCATCAGTGAGTTGGGGCATGAGCAGTTCTTC. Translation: CAISELGHEQFF.

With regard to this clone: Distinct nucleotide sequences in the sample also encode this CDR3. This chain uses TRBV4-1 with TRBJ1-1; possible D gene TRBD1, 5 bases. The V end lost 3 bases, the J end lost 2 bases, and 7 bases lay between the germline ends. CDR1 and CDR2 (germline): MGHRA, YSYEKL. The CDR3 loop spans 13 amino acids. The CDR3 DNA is TGCGCCAGCAGCCAGGGACCAAACACTGAAGCTTTCTTT. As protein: CASSQGPNTEAFF.